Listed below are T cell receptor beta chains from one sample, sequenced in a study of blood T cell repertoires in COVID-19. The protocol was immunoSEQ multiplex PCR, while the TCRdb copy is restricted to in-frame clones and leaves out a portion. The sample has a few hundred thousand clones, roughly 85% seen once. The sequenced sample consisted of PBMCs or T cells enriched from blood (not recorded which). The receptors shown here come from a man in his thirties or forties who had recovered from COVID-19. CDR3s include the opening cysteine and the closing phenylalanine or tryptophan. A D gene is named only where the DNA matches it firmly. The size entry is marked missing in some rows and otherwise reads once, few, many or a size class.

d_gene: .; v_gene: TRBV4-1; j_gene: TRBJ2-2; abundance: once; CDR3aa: CASSQDRVEATGELFF; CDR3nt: TGCGCCAGCAGCCAAGATCGGGTGGAGGCCACCGGGGAGCTGTTTTTT
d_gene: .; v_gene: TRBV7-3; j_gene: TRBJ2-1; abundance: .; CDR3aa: CASSLTYEGHEQFF; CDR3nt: TGTGCCAGCAGCTTAACGTACGAGGGCCATGAGCAGTTCTTC
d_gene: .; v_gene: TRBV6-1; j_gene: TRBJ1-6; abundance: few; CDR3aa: CASSVDTGGYNSPLHF; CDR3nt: TGTGCCAGCAGTGTAGACACGGGGGGTTATAATTCACCCCTCCACTTT
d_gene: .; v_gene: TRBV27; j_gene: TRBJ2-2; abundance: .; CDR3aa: CASSLERGRVFPGELFF; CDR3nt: TGTGCCAGCAGTCTCGAAAGAGGCAGGGTATTTCCCGGGGAGCTGTTTTTT
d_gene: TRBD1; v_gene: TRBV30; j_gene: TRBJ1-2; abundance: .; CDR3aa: CAWGGQALGGYTF; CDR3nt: TGTGCCTGGGGGGGACAGGCCCTGGGCGGCTACACCTTC
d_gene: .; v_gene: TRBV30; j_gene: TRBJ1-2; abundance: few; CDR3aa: CASLTRAGRSYGYTF; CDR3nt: TGTGCCAGCCTAACCCGGGCAGGGCGAAGCTATGGCTACACCTTC
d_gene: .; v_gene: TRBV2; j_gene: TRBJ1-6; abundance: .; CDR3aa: CASSVSGLNSPLHF; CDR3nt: TGTGCCAGCAGTGTATCAGGACTTAATTCACCCCTCCACTTT
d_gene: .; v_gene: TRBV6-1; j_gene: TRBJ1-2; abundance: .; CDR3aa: CASSDLSHAGANYGYTF; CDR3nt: TGTGCCAGCAGTGACTTATCCCATGCAGGGGCTAACTATGGCTACACCTTC
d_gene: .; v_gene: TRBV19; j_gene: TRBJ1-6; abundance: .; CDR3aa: CASSNRGRNSPLHF; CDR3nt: TGTGCCAGTAGTAATCGTGGCCGAAATTCACCCCTCCACTTT
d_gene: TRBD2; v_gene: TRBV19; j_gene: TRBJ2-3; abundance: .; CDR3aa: CASKRGSDTQYF; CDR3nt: TGTGCCAGTAAGCGGGGTTCGGATACGCAGTATTTT
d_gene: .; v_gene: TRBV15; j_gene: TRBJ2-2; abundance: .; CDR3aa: CATSTHRENTGELFF; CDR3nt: TGTGCCACCAGCACTCATCGGGAGAACACCGGGGAGCTGTTTTTT
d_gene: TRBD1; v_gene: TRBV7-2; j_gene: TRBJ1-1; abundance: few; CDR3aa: CASSSPGQGYEAFF; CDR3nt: TGTGCCAGCAGCTCACCGGGACAGGGGTATGAAGCTTTCTTT
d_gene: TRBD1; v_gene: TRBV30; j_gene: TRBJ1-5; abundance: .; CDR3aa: CAWKTGTALGQPQHF; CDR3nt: TGTGCCTGGAAGACCGGGACAGCCCTCGGTCAGCCCCAGCATTTT
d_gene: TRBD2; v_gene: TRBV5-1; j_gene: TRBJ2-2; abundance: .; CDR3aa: CASRDTGGYDLFF; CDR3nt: TGCGCCAGCAGGGATACCGGGGGGTACGACCTGTTTTTT
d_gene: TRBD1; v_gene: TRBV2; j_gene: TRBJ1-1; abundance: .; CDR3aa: CASSDPGQGNTEAFF; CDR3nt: TGTGCCAGCAGTGATCCGGGACAGGGAAACACTGAAGCTTTCTTT